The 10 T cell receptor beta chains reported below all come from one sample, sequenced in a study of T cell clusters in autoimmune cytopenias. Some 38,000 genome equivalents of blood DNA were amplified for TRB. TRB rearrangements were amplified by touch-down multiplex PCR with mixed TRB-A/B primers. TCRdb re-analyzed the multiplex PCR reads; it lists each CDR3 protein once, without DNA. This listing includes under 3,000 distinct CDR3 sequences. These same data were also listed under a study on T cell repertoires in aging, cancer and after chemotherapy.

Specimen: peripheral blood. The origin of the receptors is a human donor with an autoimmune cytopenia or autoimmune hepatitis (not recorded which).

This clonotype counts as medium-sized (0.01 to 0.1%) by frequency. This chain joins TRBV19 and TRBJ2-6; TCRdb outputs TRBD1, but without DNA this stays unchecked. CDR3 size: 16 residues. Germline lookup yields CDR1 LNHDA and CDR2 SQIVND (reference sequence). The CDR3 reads CASSIPGVRGANVLTF.

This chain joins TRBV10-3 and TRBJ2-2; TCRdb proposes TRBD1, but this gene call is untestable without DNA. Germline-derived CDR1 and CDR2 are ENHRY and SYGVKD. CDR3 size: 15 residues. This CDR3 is CAINQQGPGTGELFF.

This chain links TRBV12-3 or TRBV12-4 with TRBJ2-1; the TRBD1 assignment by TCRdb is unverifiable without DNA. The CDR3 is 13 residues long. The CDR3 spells CASSTGQLNEQFF.

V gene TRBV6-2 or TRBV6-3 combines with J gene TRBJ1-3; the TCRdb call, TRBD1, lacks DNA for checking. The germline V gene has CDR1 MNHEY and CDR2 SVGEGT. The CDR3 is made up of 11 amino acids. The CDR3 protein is CATGGGNTVYF.

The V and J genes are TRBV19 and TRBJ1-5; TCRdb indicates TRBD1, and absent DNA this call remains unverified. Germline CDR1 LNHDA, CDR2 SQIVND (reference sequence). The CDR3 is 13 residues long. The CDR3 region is CASSPGPNQPQHF.

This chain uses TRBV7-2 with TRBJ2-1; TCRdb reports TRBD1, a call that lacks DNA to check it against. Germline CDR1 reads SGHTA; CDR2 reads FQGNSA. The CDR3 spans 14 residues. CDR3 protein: CASSLAAGANEQFF.

The CDR3 sequence is CASSSLIGETQYF. This rearrangement joins TRBV27 to TRBJ2-5. This CDR3 has 13 residues. Germline CDR1 reads MNHEY; CDR2 reads SMNVEV (reference sequence).

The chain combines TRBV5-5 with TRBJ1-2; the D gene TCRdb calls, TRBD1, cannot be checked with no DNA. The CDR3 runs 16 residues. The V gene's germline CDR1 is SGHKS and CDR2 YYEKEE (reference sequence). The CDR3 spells CASSLGTGDFYYGYTF.

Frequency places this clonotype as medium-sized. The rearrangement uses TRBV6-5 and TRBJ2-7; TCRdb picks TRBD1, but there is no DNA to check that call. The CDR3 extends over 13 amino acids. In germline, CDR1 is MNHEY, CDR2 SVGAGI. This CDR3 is CASRRDRGHEQYF.

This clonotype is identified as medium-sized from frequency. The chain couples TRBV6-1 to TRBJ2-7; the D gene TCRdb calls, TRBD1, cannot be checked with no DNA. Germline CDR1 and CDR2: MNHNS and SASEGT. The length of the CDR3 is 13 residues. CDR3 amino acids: CASSERGQEEQYF.